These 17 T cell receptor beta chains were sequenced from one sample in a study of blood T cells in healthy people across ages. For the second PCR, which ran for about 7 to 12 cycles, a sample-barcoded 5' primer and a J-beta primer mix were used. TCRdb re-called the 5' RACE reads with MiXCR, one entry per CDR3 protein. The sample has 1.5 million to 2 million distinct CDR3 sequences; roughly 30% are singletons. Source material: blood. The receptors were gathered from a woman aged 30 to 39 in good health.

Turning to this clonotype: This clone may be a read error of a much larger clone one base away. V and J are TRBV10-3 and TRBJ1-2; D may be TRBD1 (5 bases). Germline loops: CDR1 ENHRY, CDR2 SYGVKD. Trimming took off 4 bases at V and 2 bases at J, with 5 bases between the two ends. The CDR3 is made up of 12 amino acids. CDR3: CAISGGNYGYTF. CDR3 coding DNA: TGTGCCATCAGTGGGGGGAACTATGGCTACACCTTC.

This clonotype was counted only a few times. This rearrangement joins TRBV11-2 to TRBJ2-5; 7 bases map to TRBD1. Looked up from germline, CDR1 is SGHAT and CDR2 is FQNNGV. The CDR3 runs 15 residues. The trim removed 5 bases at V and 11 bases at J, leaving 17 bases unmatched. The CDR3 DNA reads TGTGCCAGCAGCGCCCCGGGACAGTCCCTACTGGAGCAGTACTTC. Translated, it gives CASSAPGQSLLEQYF.

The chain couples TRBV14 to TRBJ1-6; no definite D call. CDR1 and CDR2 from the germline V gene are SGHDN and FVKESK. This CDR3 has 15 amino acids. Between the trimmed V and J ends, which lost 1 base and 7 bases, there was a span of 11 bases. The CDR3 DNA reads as TGTGCCAGCAGCCAAGTTAACTTTCGGAATTCACCCCTCCACTTT. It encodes CASSQVNFRNSPLHF.

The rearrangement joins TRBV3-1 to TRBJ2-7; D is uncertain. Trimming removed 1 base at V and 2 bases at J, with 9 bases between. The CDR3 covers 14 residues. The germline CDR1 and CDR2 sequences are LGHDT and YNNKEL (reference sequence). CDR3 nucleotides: TGTGCCAGCAGCCAAGGACACAGCACCTACGAGCAGTACTTC. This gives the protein CASSQGHSTYEQYF.

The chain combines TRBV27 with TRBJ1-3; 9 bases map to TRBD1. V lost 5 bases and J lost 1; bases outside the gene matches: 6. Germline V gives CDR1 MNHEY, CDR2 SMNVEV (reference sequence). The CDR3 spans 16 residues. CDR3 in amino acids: CASSPHGQGSGNTIYF. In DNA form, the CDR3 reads TGTGCCAGCAGTCCACACGGACAGGGGTCTGGAAACACCATATATTTT.

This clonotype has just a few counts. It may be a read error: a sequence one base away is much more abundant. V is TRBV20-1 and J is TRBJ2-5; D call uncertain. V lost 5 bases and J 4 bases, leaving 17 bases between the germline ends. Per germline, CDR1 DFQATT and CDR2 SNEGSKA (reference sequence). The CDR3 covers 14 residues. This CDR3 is CSAGVSTYRETQYF. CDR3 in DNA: TGCAGTGCTGGAGTCTCAACTTACCGAGAGACCCAGTACTTC.

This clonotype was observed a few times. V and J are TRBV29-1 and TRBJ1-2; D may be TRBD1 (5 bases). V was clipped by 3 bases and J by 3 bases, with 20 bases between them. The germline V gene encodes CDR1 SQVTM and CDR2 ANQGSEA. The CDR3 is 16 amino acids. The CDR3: CSVDRPKQQDDYGYTF. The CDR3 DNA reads TGCAGCGTTGATCGACCAAAGCAACAGGACGACTATGGCTACACCTTC.

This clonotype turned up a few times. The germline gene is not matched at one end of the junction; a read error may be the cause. The chain's CDR3 is CASSEWAGETQYF. The CDR3 region has the DNA TGCGCCAGTAGTGAATGGGCCGGGGAGACCCAGTACTTC. This sequence joins TRBV19 and TRBJ2-5; D call uncertain. There are 13 residues in the CDR3. Germline values: CDR1 LNHDA, CDR2 SQIVND (reference sequence).

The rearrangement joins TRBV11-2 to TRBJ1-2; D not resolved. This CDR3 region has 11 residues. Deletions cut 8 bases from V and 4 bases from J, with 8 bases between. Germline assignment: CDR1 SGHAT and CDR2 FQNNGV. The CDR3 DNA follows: TGTGCCAGCCTTGGGCTCTATGGCTACACCTTC. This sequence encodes CASLGLYGYTF.

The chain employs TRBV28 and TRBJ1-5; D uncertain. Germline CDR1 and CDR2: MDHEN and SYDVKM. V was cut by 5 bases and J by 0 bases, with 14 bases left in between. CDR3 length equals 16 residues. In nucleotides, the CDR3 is TGTGCCAGCAGTCCTAGTTTGCGCCTTAGCAATCAGCCCCAGCATTTT. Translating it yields CASSPSLRLSNQPQHF.

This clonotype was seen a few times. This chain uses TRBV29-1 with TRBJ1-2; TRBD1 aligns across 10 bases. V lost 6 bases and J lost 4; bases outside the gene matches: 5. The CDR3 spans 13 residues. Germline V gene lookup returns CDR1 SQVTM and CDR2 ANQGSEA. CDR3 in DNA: TGCAGCGTACCGGGACAGGGGCTCTATGGCTACACCTTC. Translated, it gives CSVPGQGLYGYTF.

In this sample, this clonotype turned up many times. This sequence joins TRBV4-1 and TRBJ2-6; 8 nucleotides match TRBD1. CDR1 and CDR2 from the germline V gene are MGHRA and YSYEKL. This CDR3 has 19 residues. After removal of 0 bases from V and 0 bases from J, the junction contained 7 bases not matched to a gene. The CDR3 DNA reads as TGCGCCAGCAGCCAAGATAGGCAGGGGGCCAACTCTGGGGCCAACGTCCTGACTTTC. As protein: CASSQDRQGANSGANVLTF.

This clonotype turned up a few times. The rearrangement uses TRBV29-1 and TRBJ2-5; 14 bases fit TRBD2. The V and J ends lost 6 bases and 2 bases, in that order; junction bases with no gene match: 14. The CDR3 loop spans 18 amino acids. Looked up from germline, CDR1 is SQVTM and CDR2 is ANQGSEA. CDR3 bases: TGCAGCGTGATACCAGGACTAGCGGGAGGCCCGGCGCAAGAGACCCAGTACTTC. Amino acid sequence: CSVIPGLAGGPAQETQYF.

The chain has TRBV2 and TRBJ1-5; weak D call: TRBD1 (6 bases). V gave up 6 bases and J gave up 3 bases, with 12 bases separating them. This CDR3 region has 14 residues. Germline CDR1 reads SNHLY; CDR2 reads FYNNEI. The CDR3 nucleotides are TGTGCCAGCAGAGAACAGGGTTACAATCAGCCCCAGCATTTT. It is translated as CASREQGYNQPQHF.

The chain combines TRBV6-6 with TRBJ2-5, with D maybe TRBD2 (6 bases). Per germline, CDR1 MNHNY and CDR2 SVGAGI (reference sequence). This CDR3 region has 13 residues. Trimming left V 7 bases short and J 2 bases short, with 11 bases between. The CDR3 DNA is TGTGCCAGCACCTCGACTAGGCAAGAGACCCAGTACTTC. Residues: CASTSTRQETQYF.

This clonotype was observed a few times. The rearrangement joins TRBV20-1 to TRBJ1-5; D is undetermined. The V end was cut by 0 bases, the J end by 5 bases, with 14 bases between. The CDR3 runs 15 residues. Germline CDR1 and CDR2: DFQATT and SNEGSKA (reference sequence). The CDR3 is CSARDLPLTDQPQHF. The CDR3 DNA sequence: TGCAGTGCTAGAGATTTGCCACTTACCGATCAGCCCCAGCATTTT.

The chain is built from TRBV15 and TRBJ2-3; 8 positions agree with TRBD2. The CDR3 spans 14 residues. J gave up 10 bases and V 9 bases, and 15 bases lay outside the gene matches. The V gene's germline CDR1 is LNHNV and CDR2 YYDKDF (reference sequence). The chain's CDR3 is CATREREPPIAQYF. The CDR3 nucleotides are TGTGCCACTAGGGAGCGGGAGCCCCCTATTGCGCAGTATTTT.